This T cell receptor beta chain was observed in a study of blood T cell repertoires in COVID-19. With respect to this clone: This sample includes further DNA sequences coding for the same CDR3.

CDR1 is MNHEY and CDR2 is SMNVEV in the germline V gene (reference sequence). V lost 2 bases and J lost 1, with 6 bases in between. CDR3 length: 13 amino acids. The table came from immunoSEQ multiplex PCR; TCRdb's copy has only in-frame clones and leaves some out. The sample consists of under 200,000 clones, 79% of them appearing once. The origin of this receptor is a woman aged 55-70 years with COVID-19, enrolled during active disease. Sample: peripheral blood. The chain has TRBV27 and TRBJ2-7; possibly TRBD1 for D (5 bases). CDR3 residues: CASSLQGSYEQYF. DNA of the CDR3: TGTGCCAGCAGTTTACAGGGATCCTACGAGCAGTACTTC.